This T cell receptor beta chain comes out of a study of shared clonotypes between healthy human individuals. A single count supports this clone. Some clones are missing from TCRdb's copy, which holds only in-frame ones; the method was immunoSEQ multiplex PCR. The repertoire holds hundreds of thousands of clones, with about two thirds as singletons. The V and J ends lost 0 bases and 7 bases respectively, with 10 bases between them. Germline loops: CDR1 GTSNPN, CDR2 SVGIG (reference sequence). This CDR3 comprises 12 residues. This receptor was taken from a woman aged 25 to 39 in good health. The chain uses TRBV30 and TRBJ2-7, with unresolved D. The specimen was memory CD4+ T cells sorted from blood. Subset indicated: CD45RA-negative fraction. CDR3 nucleotides: TGTGCCTGGAGTGTACGCCATCGGGAGCAGTACTTC. Its protein is CAWSVRHREQYF.